This T cell receptor beta chain was documented in a study of blood T cell repertoires in COVID-19. As for the study in general: Collection of acute and convalescent COVID-19 samples took place in the United States, Italy and Spain. T cells, B-cell-depleted T cells, or PBMCs supplied cDNA or gDNA.

How the authors handled the data: Quantification of nucleated cells was approximated via reference gene primer amplification. TCRdb's copy holds only in-frame clones and misses some; the assay was immunoSEQ multiplex PCR. The V and J calls and clone size were taken over from that table, and D and trimming were inferred from the DNA. Of over 150,000 clones listed, 88% are singletons. Concerning this clone: The junction does not match germline at one end; this may be a read error.

This CDR3 region has 16 residues. Germline values: CDR1 SSHAT, CDR2 FNYEAQ (reference sequence). The sequencing sample was made of peripheral blood. The chain carries TRBV7-7 and TRBJ2-1; TRBD2 aligns across 14 bases. The receptor was isolated from a man between 25 and 39 years old with acute or convalescent COVID-19. The CDR3 DNA follows: TGTGCTAGCAGCTCGAAGGGACTAGCGGGGGTAGATGAGCAGTTCTTC. Translated, it gives CASSSKGLAGVDEQFF.